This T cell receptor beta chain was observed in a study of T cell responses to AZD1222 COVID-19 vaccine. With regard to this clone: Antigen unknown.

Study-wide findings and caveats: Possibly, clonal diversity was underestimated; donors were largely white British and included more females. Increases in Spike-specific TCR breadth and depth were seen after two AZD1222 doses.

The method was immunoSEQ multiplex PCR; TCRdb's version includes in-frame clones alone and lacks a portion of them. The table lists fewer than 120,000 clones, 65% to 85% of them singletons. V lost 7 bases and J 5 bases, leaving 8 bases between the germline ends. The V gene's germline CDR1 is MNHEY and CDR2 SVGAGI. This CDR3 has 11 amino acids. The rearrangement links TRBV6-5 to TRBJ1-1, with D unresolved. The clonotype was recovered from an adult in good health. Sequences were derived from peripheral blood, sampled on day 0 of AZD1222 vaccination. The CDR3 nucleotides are TGTGCCAGCACCCGAGTGACTGAAGCTTTCTTT. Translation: CASTRVTEAFF.